This record concerns one TCR beta chain sequence. Its antigen remains undetermined. No much larger clonotype is one base removed from it; base qualities were not supplied. This sample is drawn from a study of T cell responses to AZD1222 COVID-19 vaccine (dated by TCRdb to the early 2020s). In the study overall: TCR sequencing covered more than 230 trial participants: some 210 given two doses of AZD1222 and 26 given two doses of MenACWY control vaccine. Enrollment into the trials was organized by age into subgroups of 18-55, 56-69 and 70-plus years, and those subgroups contained approximately 150, 30 and 60 TCR-sequenced participants, respectively. The paper's findings and limits, for the study overall: Spike-specific TCR breadth and depth rose significantly after two AZD1222 doses compared with day 0 and with MenACWY recipients. The 56-69-year group was small, and its depth increase did not reach significance, likely because of low power. Most participants were white British and females outnumbered males, and the authors suggested that clonal diversity may have been underestimated. Conclusions about previously exposed vaccinees were limited because only five to seven AZD1222 recipients were SARS-CoV-2 seropositive at baseline. Because no day 14 peak-response samples were available, the repertoires could be characterized only after the peak T cell response. CD4 TCRs associated with the vaccine covered the entire spike protein, and the dominant responses were in regions 160-218 and 743-854. Reportedly, almost half of the unique spike-specific TCRs recognized epitopes lying outside the regions that are mutated in the B.1.351 and B.1.1.7 variants.

The junction shows trimming of 1 base on V and 6 bases on J, plus 7 bases between the germline ends. Via the germline V gene (reference sequence), CDR1 is GTSNPN and CDR2 SVGIG. Reading from cysteine to phenylalanine, the CDR3 counts 11 amino acids. Just CDR3 DNA is preserved here, 33 bases in frame from base 1. The time point label here, explained by the study, means: about 28 days (+/-7) after the second vaccine dose. AZD1222 recipients whose second dose came at about 4 weeks and those whose second dose came at about 12 weeks were combined into one group, since spike-specific TCR depth and breadth did not differ between the two schedules. Vaccinee samples were obtained from the UK trials COV001 and COV002, which included a single-blind randomized controlled phase 2/3 trial of AZD1222 (ChAdOx1 nCoV-19) in healthy adults. Trial participant PBMC samples were collected at day 0 and day 28 after the second dose for TCRbeta chain sequencing.

The CDR3 regions of human TCRbeta chains were analyzed by immunosequencing. As for the original processing: Repertoire TCRs were matched against a reference library of SARS-CoV-2-specific TCRs generated with the MIRA antigen-specificity platform. Breadth meant the fraction of unique TCRs that were SARS-CoV-2-associated, whereas depth meant the fraction of total T cells that were SARS-CoV-2-associated. Each spike-specific TCR was assigned to its reactive spike region and to a CD4 or CD8 class using the MIRA data. Log10-transformed breadth and depth values were compared by one-way ANOVA with Sidak's multiple comparisons tests. Held by TCRdb, this immuneACCESS table contains in-frame sequences only and omits some clones. Under half of the omission traces to an unresolved V gene where checked; the cause of the rest is unknown. D and trimming were read from the DNA, whereas the V and J calls and clone size are those reported in that table. Here the sample has 14,000 or so clones; 70% to 85% occur a single time. Of the sample, 39% falls within the top ten clones.

The TCR was taken from an adult who received the AZD1222 COVID-19 vaccine. The material was peripheral blood, obtained 28 days after the second AZD1222 dose. The V and J segments used are TRBV30 and TRBJ2-7, with a tentative D gene TRBD1 over 5 matching bases. This receptor carries the CDR3 CAWSAGREQYF. The nucleotide sequence reads as follows: TGTGCCTGGAGTGCAGGGCGCGAGCAGTACTTC. With the portions outside the CDR3 filled from the reference TRBV30 and TRBJ2-7 genes, the complete variable region becomes SQTIHQWPATLVQPVGSPLSLECTVEGTSNPNLYWYRQAAGRGLQLLFYSVGIGQISSEVPQNLSASRPQDRQFILSSKKLLLSDSGFYLCAWSAGREQYFGPGTRLTVT.